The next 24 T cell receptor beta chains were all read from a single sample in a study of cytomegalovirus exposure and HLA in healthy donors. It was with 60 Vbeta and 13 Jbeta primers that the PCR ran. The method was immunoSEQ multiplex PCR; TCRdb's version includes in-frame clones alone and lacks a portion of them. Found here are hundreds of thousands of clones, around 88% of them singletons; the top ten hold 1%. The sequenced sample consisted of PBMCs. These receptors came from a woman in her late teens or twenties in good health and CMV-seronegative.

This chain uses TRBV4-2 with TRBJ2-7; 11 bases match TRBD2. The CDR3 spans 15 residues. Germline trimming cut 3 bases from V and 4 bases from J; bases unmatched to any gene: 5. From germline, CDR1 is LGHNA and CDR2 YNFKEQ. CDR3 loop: CASSQALAGVYEQYF. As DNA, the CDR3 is TGTGCCAGCAGCCAGGCACTAGCGGGGGTGTACGAGCAGTACTTC.

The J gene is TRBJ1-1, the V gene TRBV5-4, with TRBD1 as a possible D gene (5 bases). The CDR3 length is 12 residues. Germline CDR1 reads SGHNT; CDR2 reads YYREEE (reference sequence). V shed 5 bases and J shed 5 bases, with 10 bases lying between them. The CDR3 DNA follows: TGTGCCAGCAGGGGGCGGGGGACTGAAGCTTTCTTT. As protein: CASRGRGTEAFF.

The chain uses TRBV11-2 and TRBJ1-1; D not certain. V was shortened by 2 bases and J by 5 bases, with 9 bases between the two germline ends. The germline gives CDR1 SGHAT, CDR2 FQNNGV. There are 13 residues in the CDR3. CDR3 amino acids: CASSLYEDTEAFF. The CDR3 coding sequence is TGTGCCAGCAGCTTATACGAGGATACTGAAGCTTTCTTT.

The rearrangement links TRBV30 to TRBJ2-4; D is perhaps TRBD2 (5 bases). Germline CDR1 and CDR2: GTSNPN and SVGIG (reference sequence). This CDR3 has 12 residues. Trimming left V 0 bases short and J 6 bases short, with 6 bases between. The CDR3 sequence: CAWSVEGNIQYF. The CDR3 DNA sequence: TGTGCCTGGAGTGTTGAGGGAAACATTCAGTACTTC. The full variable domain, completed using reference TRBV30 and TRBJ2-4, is SQTIHQWPATLVQPVGSPLSLECTVEGTSNPNLYWYRQAAGRGLQLLFYSVGIGQISSEVPQNLSASRPQDRQFILSSKKLLLSDSGFYLCAWSVEGNIQYFGAGTRLSVL.

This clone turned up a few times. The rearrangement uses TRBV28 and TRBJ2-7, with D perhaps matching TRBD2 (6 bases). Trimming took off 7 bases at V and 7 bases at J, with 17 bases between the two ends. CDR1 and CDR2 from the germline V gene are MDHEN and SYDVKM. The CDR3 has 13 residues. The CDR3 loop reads CASTRDSPREQYF. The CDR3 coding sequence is TGTGCCAGCACAAGGGACTCCCCTCGGGAGCAGTACTTC.

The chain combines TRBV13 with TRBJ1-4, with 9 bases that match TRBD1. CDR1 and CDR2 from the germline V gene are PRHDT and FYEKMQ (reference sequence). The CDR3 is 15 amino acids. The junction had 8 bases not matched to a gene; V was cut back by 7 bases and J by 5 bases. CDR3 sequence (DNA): TGTGCCAGCAAAGACATGGGACAGGGCAATGAAAAACTGTTTTTT. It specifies CASKDMGQGNEKLFF.

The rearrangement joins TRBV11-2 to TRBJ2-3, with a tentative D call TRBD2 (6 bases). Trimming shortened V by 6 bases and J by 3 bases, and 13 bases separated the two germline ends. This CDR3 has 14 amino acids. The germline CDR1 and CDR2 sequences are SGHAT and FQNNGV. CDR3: CASRIGGWTDTQYF. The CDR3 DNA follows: TGTGCCAGCAGAATCGGGGGTTGGACAGATACGCAGTATTTT.

This chain's CDR3 is CASSDRLVDEQFF. DNA for the CDR3: TGTGCCAGCAGTGACCGGCTAGTTGATGAGCAGTTCTTC. The rearrangement uses TRBV6-4 and TRBJ2-1; D unresolved. Germline V gives CDR1 MRHNA, CDR2 SNTAGT. The CDR3 covers 13 residues. The V end lost 2 bases, the J end lost 8 bases, and 10 bases lay between the germline ends.

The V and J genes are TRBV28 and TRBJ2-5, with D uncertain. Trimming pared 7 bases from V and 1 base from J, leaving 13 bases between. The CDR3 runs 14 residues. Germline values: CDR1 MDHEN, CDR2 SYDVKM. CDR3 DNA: TGTGCCAGCACCAACTTCGGAGTCCAAGAGACCCAGTACTTC. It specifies CASTNFGVQETQYF.

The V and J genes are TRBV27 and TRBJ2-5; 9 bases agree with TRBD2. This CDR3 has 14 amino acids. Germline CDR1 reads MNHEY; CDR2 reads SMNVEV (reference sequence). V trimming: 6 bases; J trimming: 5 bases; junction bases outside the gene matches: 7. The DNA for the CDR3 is TGTGCCAGCAGATTAGCGGGGGCTCCGGAGACCCAGTACTTC. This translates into CASRLAGAPETQYF.

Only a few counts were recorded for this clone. CDR3 protein: CASSEIAAGEFTDTQYF. The CDR3 nucleotides are TGTGCCAGCAGTGAAATAGCAGCGGGGGAGTTCACAGATACGCAGTATTTT. V gene TRBV25-1 combines with J gene TRBJ2-3, with TRBD2 identical over 8 bases. The ends lost 2 bases at V and 2 bases at J; junction bases unmatched: 9. The CDR3 consists of 17 residues. Per germline, CDR1 MGHDK and CDR2 SYGVNS.

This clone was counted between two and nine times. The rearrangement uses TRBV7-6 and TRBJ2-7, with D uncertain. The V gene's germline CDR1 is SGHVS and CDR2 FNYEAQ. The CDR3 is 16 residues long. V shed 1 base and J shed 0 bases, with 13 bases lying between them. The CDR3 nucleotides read TGTGCCAGCAGCTTAGGAGGTAGCAGCAGCTCCTACGAGCAGTACTTC. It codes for CASSLGGSSSSYEQYF.

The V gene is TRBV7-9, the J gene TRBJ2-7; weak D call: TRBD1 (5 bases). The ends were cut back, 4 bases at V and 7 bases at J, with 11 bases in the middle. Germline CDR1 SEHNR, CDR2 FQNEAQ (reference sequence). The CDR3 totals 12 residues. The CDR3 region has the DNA TGTGCCAGCAGCTCTAACAGGCGGGAGCAGTACTTC. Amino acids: CASSSNRREQYF.

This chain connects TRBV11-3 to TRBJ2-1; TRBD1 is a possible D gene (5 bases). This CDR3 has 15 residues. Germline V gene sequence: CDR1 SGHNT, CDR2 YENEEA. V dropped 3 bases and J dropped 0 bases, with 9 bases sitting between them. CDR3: CASSFGDSSYNEQFF. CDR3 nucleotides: TGTGCCAGCAGCTTTGGAGACAGCTCCTACAATGAGCAGTTCTTC. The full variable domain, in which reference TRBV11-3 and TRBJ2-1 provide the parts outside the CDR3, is EAGVVQSPRYKIIEKKQPVAFWCNPISGHNTLYWYLQNLGQGPELLIRYENEEAVDDSQLPKDRFSAERLKGVDSTLKIQPAELGDSAVYLCASSFGDSSYNEQFFGPGTRLTVL.

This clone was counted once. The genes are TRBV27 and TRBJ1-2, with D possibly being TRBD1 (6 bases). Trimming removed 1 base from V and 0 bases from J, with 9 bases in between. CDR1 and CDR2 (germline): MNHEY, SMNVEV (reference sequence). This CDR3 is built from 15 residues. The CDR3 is CASSLLAGANYGYTF. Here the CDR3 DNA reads TGTGCCAGCAGTTTATTGGCAGGGGCTAACTATGGCTACACCTTC.

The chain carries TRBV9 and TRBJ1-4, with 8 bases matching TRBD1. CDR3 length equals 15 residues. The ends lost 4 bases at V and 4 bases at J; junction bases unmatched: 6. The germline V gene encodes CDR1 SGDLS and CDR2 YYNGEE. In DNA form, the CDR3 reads TGTGCCAGCAGCTTGACAGGGGCGTATAATGAAAAACTGTTTTTT. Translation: CASSLTGAYNEKLFF.

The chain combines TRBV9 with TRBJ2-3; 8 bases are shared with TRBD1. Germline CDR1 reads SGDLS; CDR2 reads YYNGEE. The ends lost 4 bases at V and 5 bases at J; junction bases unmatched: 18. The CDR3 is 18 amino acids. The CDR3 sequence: CASSTTGQGGNLIDTQYF. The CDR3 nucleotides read TGTGCCAGCAGCACCACCGGACAGGGAGGCAACTTGATAGATACGCAGTATTTT.

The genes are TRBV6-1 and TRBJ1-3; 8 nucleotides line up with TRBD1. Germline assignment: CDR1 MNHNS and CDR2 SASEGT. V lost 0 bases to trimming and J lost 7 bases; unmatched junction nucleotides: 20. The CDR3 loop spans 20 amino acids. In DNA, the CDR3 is TGTGCCAGCAGTGAAGCGCAAAAGACAGGGGCCCGAAAGGCGGGTAACACCATATATTTT. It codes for CASSEAQKTGARKAGNTIYF.

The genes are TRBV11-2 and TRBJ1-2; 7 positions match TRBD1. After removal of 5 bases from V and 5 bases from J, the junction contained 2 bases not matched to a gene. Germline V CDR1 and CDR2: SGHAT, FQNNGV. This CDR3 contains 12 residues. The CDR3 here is CASSPQGYGYTF. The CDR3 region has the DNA TGTGCCAGCAGCCCACAGGGGTATGGCTACACCTTC.

The CDR3: CASSPTGLQETQYF. The CDR3 nucleotides are TGTGCCAGCAGCCCGACAGGGCTACAAGAGACCCAGTACTTC. This chain connects TRBV11-3 to TRBJ2-5; TRBD1 matches 7 bases. V was pared by 5 bases and J by 2 bases, with 5 bases of the junction left unmatched. Per the germline V gene, CDR1 is SGHNT and CDR2 is YENEEA. This CDR3 contains 14 residues.

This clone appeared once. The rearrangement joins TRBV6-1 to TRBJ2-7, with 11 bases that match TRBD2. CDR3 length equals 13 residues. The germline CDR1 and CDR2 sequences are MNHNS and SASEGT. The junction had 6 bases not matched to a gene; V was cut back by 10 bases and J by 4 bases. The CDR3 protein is CAIQTSGSYEQYF. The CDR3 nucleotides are TGTGCCATCCAAACTAGCGGGAGTTACGAGCAGTACTTC.

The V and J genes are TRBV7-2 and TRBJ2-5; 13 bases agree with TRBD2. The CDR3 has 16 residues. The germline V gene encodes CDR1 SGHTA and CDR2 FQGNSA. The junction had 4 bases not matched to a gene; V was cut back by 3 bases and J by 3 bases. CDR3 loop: CASSFRTSGGKETQYF. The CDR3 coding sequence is TGTGCCAGCAGCTTTCGGACTAGCGGGGGAAAAGAGACCCAGTACTTC. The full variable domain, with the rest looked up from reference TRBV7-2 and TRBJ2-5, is GAGVSQSPSNKVTEKGKDVELRCDPISGHTALYWYRQSLGQGLEFLIYFQGNSAPDKSGLPSDRFSAERTGGSVSTLTIQRTQQEDSAVYLCASSFRTSGGKETQYFGPGTRLLVL.

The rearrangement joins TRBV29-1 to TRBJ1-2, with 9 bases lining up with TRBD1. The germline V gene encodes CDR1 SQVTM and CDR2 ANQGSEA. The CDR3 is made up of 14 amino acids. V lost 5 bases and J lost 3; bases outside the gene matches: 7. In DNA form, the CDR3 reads TGCAGCGTTTTAGGACAGGGGAACTACTATGGCTACACCTTC. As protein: CSVLGQGNYYGYTF.

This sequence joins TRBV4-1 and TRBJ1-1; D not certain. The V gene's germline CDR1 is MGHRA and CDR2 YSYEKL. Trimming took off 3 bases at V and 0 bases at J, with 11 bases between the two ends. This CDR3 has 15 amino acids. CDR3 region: CASSHPSYMNTEAFF. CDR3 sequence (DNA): TGCGCCAGCAGCCATCCGAGCTATATGAACACTGAAGCTTTCTTT.